Following are 2 T cell receptor beta chains from one sample sequenced in a study of regulatory T cells in long-lasting Graves disease. For TCR beta, libraries came from iRepertoire HTBI primers and Arm-PCR of CDR3 regions. TCRdb fed the multiplex PCR reads into MiXCR, producing one record per CDR3 protein. The sample yields approximately 400,000 distinct CDR3 sequences, roughly 16% seen once. As for time point: newly diagnosed GD, antithyroid drugs for less than 3 months. Isolated PBMC RNA provided the starting material for the TCR library. The sequenced sample was peripheral blood mononuclear cells (PBMCs), obtained at new diagnosis, from a patient treated with antithyroid drugs. The origin of the receptors is a female donor with Graves disease.

This clonotype was seen repeatedly, ten times or more. V and J are TRBV18 and TRBJ1-1; the D is unclear. CDR1 is KGHSH and CDR2 is LQKENI in the germline V gene. The CDR3 runs to 13 residues. V shed 3 bases and J shed 4 bases, with 9 bases lying between them. The CDR3 DNA follows: TGTGCCAGCTCACCTAGCGCGGGCACTGAAGCTTTCTTT. Amino acid sequence: CASSPSAGTEAFF.

This clonotype came up many times. The V gene is TRBV11-2, the J gene TRBJ2-3, with 8 bases matching TRBD1. The J segment lost 8 bases and the V segment lost 6 bases, leaving 4 bases of the junction unmatched. The length of the CDR3 is 12 residues. Germline V gene sequence: CDR1 SGHAT, CDR2 FQNNGV. CDR3 sequence (DNA): TGTGCCAGCAGACCAGGGGGCGTTACGCAGTATTTT. This codes for CASRPGGVTQYF.